The T cell receptor beta chain under discussion was sequenced for a study of blood T cell repertoires in COVID-19. About the research overall: The study drew acute and convalescent COVID-19 samples from the United States, Italy and Spain. PBMCs, B-cell-depleted T cells, or T cells provided the cDNA or gDNA that made up the material.

The repertoire was sequenced with immunoSEQ multiplex PCR; TCRdb's copy has only in-frame clones and lacks some. This sample yields around 310,000 clones, of which approximately 89% are seen a single time; over 8.5% belongs to the top ten. The CDR3 has 15 amino acids. V was clipped by 2 bases and J by 4 bases, with 15 bases between them. Per the germline V gene, CDR1 is LGHNT and CDR2 is FRNRAP. This TCR came from a woman in her twenties or thirties who had recovered from COVID-19. Sequencing was performed on PBMCs or T cells enriched from blood (not recorded which). The rearrangement uses TRBV12-5 and TRBJ2-7; D call uncertain. CDR3 loop: CASGLMVANTYEQYF. The CDR3 DNA follows: TGTGCTAGTGGTTTGATGGTAGCCAACACTTACGAGCAGTACTTC.